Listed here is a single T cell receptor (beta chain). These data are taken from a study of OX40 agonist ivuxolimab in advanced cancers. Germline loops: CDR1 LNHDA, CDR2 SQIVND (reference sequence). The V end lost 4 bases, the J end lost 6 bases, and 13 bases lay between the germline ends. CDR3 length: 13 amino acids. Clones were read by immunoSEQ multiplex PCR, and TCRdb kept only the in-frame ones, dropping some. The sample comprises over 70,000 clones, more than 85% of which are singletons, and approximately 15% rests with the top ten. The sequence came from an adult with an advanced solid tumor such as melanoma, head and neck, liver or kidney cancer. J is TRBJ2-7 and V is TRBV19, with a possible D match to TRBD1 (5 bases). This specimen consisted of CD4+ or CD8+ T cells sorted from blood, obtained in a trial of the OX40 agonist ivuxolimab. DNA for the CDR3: TGTGCCAGTAGTAATCGGCAGGGAAGCGAGCAGTACTTC. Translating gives CASSNRQGSEQYF.